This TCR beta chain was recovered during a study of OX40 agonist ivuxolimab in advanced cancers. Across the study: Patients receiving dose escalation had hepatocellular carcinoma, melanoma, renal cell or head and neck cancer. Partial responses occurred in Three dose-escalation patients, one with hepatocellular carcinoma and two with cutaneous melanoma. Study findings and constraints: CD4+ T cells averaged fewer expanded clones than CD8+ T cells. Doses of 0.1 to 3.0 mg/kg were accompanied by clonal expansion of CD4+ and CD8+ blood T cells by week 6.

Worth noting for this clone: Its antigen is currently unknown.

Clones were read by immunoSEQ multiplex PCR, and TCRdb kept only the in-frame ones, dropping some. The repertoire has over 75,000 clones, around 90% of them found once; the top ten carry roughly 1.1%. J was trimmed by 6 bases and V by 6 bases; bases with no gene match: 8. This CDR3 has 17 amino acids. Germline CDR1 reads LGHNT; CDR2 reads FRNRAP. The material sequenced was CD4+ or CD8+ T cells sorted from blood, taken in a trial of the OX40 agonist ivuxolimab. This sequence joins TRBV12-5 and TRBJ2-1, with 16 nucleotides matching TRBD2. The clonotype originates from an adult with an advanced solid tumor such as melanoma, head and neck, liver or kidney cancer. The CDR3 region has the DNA TGTGCTAGTGGCCTGGGACTAGCGGGAGGGAGTAGCAATGAGCAGTTCTTC. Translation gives CASGLGLAGGSSNEQFF.